This entry lists 9 T cell receptor beta chains sequenced from one sample in a study of blood T cell repertoires in COVID-19. The repertoire was sequenced with immunoSEQ multiplex PCR; TCRdb's copy has only in-frame clones and lacks some. Counted here are fewer than 40,000 clones, roughly 90% occurring once; the ten biggest clones make up roughly an eighth. The sample comprised peripheral blood. The source of these receptors is a human donor in a cohort sampled during active COVID-19.

The V gene is TRBV7-9, the J gene TRBJ2-1; 7 bases align to TRBD2. V lost 3 bases to trimming and J lost 7 bases; unmatched junction nucleotides: 12. The germline CDR1 and CDR2 sequences are SEHNR and FQNEAQ (reference sequence). The CDR3 runs 16 residues. The CDR3 here is CASSFTLGRESNEQFF. In DNA, the CDR3 is TGTGCCAGCAGCTTCACGCTGGGGCGGGAGAGTAATGAGCAGTTCTTC.

This clone has just one count. The rearrangement joins TRBV4-2 to TRBJ1-2; 9 bases map to TRBD1. From germline, CDR1 is LGHNA and CDR2 YNFKEQ. The V gene end was trimmed by 0 bases and the J gene end by 8 bases; junction bases not matched to a gene: 7. This CDR3 is 15 amino acids long. The CDR3 DNA sequence: TGTGCCAGCAGCCAAGAAATCTCGGACAGGGGAGGCTACACCTTC. Amino acids: CASSQEISDRGGYTF.

V and J are TRBV2 and TRBJ1-5; D perhaps matches TRBD1 (6 bases). The germline V gene encodes CDR1 SNHLY and CDR2 FYNNEI. The CDR3 loop spans 15 amino acids. V gave up 7 bases and J gave up 0 bases, with 13 bases separating them. CDR3 nucleotides: TGTGCCAGCACAACCAGGACAGATAGCAATCAGCCCCAGCATTTT. It encodes CASTTRTDSNQPQHF. Full variable domain (outside the CDR3, taken from reference TRBV2 and TRBJ1-5): EPEVTQTPSHQVTQMGQEVILRCVPISNHLYFYWYRQILGQKVEFLVSFYNNEISEKSEIFDDQFSVERPDGSNFTLKIRSTKLEDSAMYFCASTTRTDSNQPQHFGDGTRLSIL.

V gene TRBV7-3 combines with J gene TRBJ2-3; 7 bases line up with TRBD1. V gave up 5 bases and J gave up 4 bases; unmatched junction bases: 9. This CDR3 has 15 residues. Germline V gene data show CDR1 as SGHTA and CDR2 as FQGTGA. This chain's CDR3 is CASSLQGSIADTQYF. The DNA of the CDR3 is TGTGCCAGCAGCCTACAGGGGTCTATCGCAGATACGCAGTATTTT.

The V gene is TRBV5-4, the J gene TRBJ2-1; a possible D gene is TRBD2 (6 bases). Trimming cost V 6 bases and J 8 bases, with 24 bases left between them. The CDR3 has 16 residues. Germline lookup yields CDR1 SGHNT and CDR2 YYREEE (reference sequence). The CDR3 DNA is TGTGCCAGCACCCTGATATTCGCGGGAAGTACAGATGAGCAGTTCTTC. Amino acid sequence: CASTLIFAGSTDEQFF.

V is TRBV18 and J is TRBJ2-7; D remains unclear. From germline, CDR1 is KGHSH and CDR2 LQKENI. V was pared by 3 bases and J by 5 bases, with 11 bases between. This CDR3 is built from 13 residues. CDR3 sequence reads: CASSPPVLDEQYF. The CDR3 nucleotides are TGTGCCAGCTCACCCCCGGTATTAGACGAGCAGTACTTC.

CDR3 nucleotide sequence: TGCAGCGTTGTGGGCCTAGCGTTCTACAATGAGCAGTTCTTC. Residues: CSVVGLAFYNEQFF. This chain links TRBV29-1 with TRBJ2-1; D perhaps matches TRBD2 (6 bases). This CDR3 is built from 14 residues. CDR1 is SQVTM and CDR2 is ANQGSEA in the germline V gene. The V end lost 4 bases, the J end lost 3 bases, and 13 bases lay between the germline ends.

This chain links TRBV11-2 with TRBJ2-1; TRBD2 matches at 9 bases. The CDR3 runs 16 residues. Losses at the gene ends were 4 bases for V and 9 bases for J; bases not matched to a gene: 13. Germline assignment: CDR1 SGHAT and CDR2 FQNNGV. The CDR3: CASSSEPGLAGIEQFF. As DNA, the CDR3 is TGTGCCAGCAGCTCCGAACCGGGCCTAGCGGGAATTGAGCAGTTCTTC.

The chain uses TRBV30 and TRBJ1-4; D ambiguous. Looked up from germline, CDR1 is GTSNPN and CDR2 is SVGIG (reference sequence). CDR3 size: 13 residues. The CDR3 DNA follows: TGTGCTTACGATGGAGACCCTAATGAAAAACTGTTTTTT. This codes for CAYDGDPNEKLFF.